The rows below give T cell receptor beta chains drawn from one sample of a study of T-cell reconstitution after alpha-beta-depleted transplantation in children. MiXCR, run by TCRdb on the PCR reads, gives a single entry per CDR3 protein. The sample lists 100,000 to 120,000 distinct CDR3 sequences; approximately 10% were seen once. Here the sequenced sample was PBMCs from the stem cell graft donor, taken from the stem cell graft. These receptors came from a human donor who donated a stem cell graft to a child with acute lymphoblastic leukemia. The CDR3 runs from the conserved cysteine through the conserved F or W. Fields, in order: CDR3 protein, CDR3 DNA, clone size, V gene, J gene, D gene. The D gene is left open where the match is weak. Clone size is shown for a subset of rows, as once, few, many or a class of expanded clone.

cdr3_aa: CSVVGRVTGAYEQYF; cdr3_nt: TGCAGCGTTGTGGGCAGGGTAACCGGGGCCTACGAGCAGTACTTC; clone_size: many; v_call: TRBV29-1; j_call: TRBJ2-7; d_call: .
cdr3_aa: CSAGAGTSGADTQYF; cdr3_nt: TGCAGTGCTGGAGCCGGGACTAGTGGTGCAGATACGCAGTATTTT; clone_size: many; v_call: TRBV20-1; j_call: TRBJ2-3; d_call: TRBD2
cdr3_aa: CASSERQGAYEQYF; cdr3_nt: TGTGCCAGCAGTGAGAGGCAGGGGGCCTACGAGCAGTACTTC; clone_size: many; v_call: TRBV2; j_call: TRBJ2-7; d_call: TRBD1
cdr3_aa: CASSLMYAREAGTGELFF; cdr3_nt: TGTGCCAGCAGCTTAATGTATGCGCGGGAGGCCGGGACCGGGGAGCTGTTTTTT; clone_size: many; v_call: TRBV11-2; j_call: TRBJ2-2; d_call: TRBD2
cdr3_aa: CASSYNGDNSYEQYF; cdr3_nt: TGTGCCAGCAGTTATAACGGGGACAACTCCTACGAGCAGTACTTC; clone_size: many; v_call: TRBV6-2/TRBV6-3; j_call: TRBJ2-7; d_call: .
cdr3_aa: CASSFGTGKETQYF; cdr3_nt: TGTGCCAGCAGCTTCGGGACAGGGAAAGAGACCCAGTACTTC; clone_size: .; v_call: TRBV6-2/TRBV6-3; j_call: TRBJ2-5; d_call: TRBD1
cdr3_aa: CASSLVGGANANTGELFF; cdr3_nt: TGTGCCAGCAGCTTAGTCGGGGGGGCTAACGCGAACACCGGGGAGCTGTTTTTT; clone_size: many; v_call: TRBV7-6; j_call: TRBJ2-2; d_call: TRBD2
cdr3_aa: CASSQDRAGLGNQPQHF; cdr3_nt: TGCGCCAGCAGCCAAGATAGGGCAGGGCTGGGCAATCAGCCCCAGCATTTT; clone_size: many; v_call: TRBV4-3; j_call: TRBJ1-5; d_call: .
cdr3_aa: CASSLGGLAGAEQYF; cdr3_nt: TGTGCCAGCAGCTTAGGTGGACTAGCGGGAGCCGAGCAGTACTTC; clone_size: many; v_call: TRBV7-2; j_call: TRBJ2-7; d_call: TRBD2
cdr3_aa: CASSLAHSTSYEQYF; cdr3_nt: TGCGCCAGCAGCTTGGCCCATAGCACTTCCTACGAGCAGTACTTC; clone_size: many; v_call: TRBV5-1; j_call: TRBJ2-7; d_call: .
cdr3_aa: CATSGGGNGDTQYF; cdr3_nt: TGTGCCACCAGTGGGGGGGGGAACGGCGATACGCAGTATTTT; clone_size: many; v_call: TRBV24-1; j_call: TRBJ2-3; d_call: TRBD2
cdr3_aa: CASSQDEGACNQPQHF; cdr3_nt: TGTGCCAGCAGCCAAGATGAGGGGGCTTGCAATCAGCCCCAGCATTTT; clone_size: many; v_call: TRBV3-1; j_call: TRBJ1-5; d_call: TRBD1
cdr3_aa: CASSLIQRDERPYNEQFF; cdr3_nt: TGTGCCAGCAGCTTAATCCAGCGGGACGAGCGCCCCTACAATGAGCAGTTCTTC; clone_size: many; v_call: TRBV7-6; j_call: TRBJ2-1; d_call: TRBD2
cdr3_aa: CASSLWGTSGGGSYNEQFF; cdr3_nt: TGTGCCAGCAGCTTATGGGGGACTAGCGGGGGAGGCTCCTACAATGAGCAGTTCTTC; clone_size: many; v_call: TRBV7-3; j_call: TRBJ2-1; d_call: TRBD2
cdr3_aa: CASSQASRQETQYF; cdr3_nt: TGTGCCAGCAGCCAAGCTAGTCGGCAAGAGACCCAGTACTTC; clone_size: many; v_call: TRBV3-1; j_call: TRBJ2-5; d_call: .
cdr3_aa: CASSPLGQGGNTEAFF; cdr3_nt: TGTGCCAGCAGCCCACTAGGACAGGGAGGGAACACTGAAGCTTTCTTT; clone_size: many; v_call: TRBV6-5; j_call: TRBJ1-1; d_call: TRBD1
cdr3_aa: CASSLKGATEAFF; cdr3_nt: TGTGCCAGCAGTTTGAAGGGGGCAACTGAAGCTTTCTTT; clone_size: many; v_call: TRBV12-3/TRBV12-4; j_call: TRBJ1-1; d_call: TRBD1
cdr3_aa: CASSRPGTSGHNEQFF; cdr3_nt: TGTGCCAGCAGCCGGCCAGGGACTAGCGGCCACAATGAGCAGTTCTTC; clone_size: .; v_call: TRBV4-2; j_call: TRBJ2-1; d_call: TRBD2
cdr3_aa: CASSLERPGEQFF; cdr3_nt: TGTGCCAGCAGCTTAGAGAGGCCTGGTGAGCAGTTCTTC; clone_size: many; v_call: TRBV7-2; j_call: TRBJ2-1; d_call: .
cdr3_aa: CASNNPGQLAPDTQYF; cdr3_nt: TGTGCCAGCAACAATCCGGGGCAACTCGCTCCAGATACGCAGTATTTT; clone_size: many; v_call: TRBV28; j_call: TRBJ2-3; d_call: .
cdr3_aa: CASSSRGGTAREQYF; cdr3_nt: TGTGCCAGCAGTTCCCGGGGGGGGACGGCTCGCGAGCAGTACTTC; clone_size: many; v_call: TRBV27; j_call: TRBJ2-7; d_call: TRBD2
cdr3_aa: CATSRDLTGELFF; cdr3_nt: TGTGCCACCAGCAGAGACCTGACCGGGGAGCTGTTTTTT; clone_size: many; v_call: TRBV15; j_call: TRBJ2-2; d_call: .
cdr3_aa: CASSLNRQDTQYF; cdr3_nt: TGTGCCAGCAGCTTAAACCGACAGGATACGCAGTATTTT; clone_size: many; v_call: TRBV7-6; j_call: TRBJ2-3; d_call: .
cdr3_aa: CSVVPTGFNYGYTF; cdr3_nt: TGCAGCGTCGTACCGACAGGCTTCAACTATGGCTACACCTTC; clone_size: many; v_call: TRBV29-1; j_call: TRBJ1-2; d_call: .
cdr3_aa: CASSPGTGSGYTF; cdr3_nt: TGCGCCAGCAGCCCTGGGACAGGGAGCGGCTACACCTTC; clone_size: many; v_call: TRBV5-1; j_call: TRBJ1-2; d_call: TRBD1
cdr3_aa: CASSIRRRVGDTQYF; cdr3_nt: TGTGCCAGTAGTATACGGCGGAGGGTCGGAGATACGCAGTATTTT; clone_size: .; v_call: TRBV19; j_call: TRBJ2-3; d_call: .
cdr3_aa: CSALTSGYYNEQFF; cdr3_nt: TGCAGTGCCCTTACTAGCGGTTACTACAATGAGCAGTTCTTC; clone_size: many; v_call: TRBV20-1; j_call: TRBJ2-1; d_call: TRBD2
cdr3_aa: CASSKDRGGDQPQHF; cdr3_nt: TGTGCCAGCAGCAAGGACAGGGGGGGGGATCAGCCCCAGCATTTT; clone_size: many; v_call: TRBV27; j_call: TRBJ1-5; d_call: TRBD1
cdr3_aa: CARYSPFRDNEQFF; cdr3_nt: TGTGCCAGATACAGTCCGTTTCGGGACAATGAGCAGTTCTTC; clone_size: many; v_call: TRBV27; j_call: TRBJ2-1; d_call: .
cdr3_aa: CASSLFRVRTDTQYF; cdr3_nt: TGTGCCAGCAGTCTGTTCCGGGTCCGCACAGATACGCAGTATTTT; clone_size: many; v_call: TRBV28; j_call: TRBJ2-3; d_call: .
cdr3_aa: CASSLTGTGGGYTF; cdr3_nt: TGTGCCAGCAGTTTAACCGGAACCGGTGGCGGCTACACCTTC; clone_size: many; v_call: TRBV12-3/TRBV12-4; j_call: TRBJ1-2; d_call: .
cdr3_aa: CASTRAGSYEQYF; cdr3_nt: TGTGCCAGCACCCGGGCTGGCTCCTACGAGCAGTACTTC; clone_size: many; v_call: TRBV12-3/TRBV12-4; j_call: TRBJ2-7; d_call: .
cdr3_aa: CATHRDPSYEQYF; cdr3_nt: TGTGCCACACACCGGGACCCGTCATACGAGCAGTACTTC; clone_size: many; v_call: TRBV2; j_call: TRBJ2-7; d_call: .
cdr3_aa: CASSLDGTGKESYGYTF; cdr3_nt: TGTGCCAGCAGCTTGGATGGGACAGGGAAAGAGAGCTATGGCTACACCTTC; clone_size: many; v_call: TRBV5-6; j_call: TRBJ1-2; d_call: TRBD1
cdr3_aa: CASSLSGGRSYEQYF; cdr3_nt: TGTGCCAGCAGCTTATCAGGGGGCCGGTCCTACGAGCAGTACTTC; clone_size: many; v_call: TRBV7-9; j_call: TRBJ2-7; d_call: TRBD1
cdr3_aa: CATGTATYEQYF; cdr3_nt: TGTGCCACCGGGACAGCAACCTACGAGCAGTACTTC; clone_size: many; v_call: TRBV10-3; j_call: TRBJ2-7; d_call: TRBD1
cdr3_aa: CASSRLAGPRQFF; cdr3_nt: TGTGCCAGTAGTCGACTAGCGGGGCCTCGGCAGTTCTTC; clone_size: many; v_call: TRBV19; j_call: TRBJ2-1; d_call: TRBD2
cdr3_aa: CSVAGTGVLEQYF; cdr3_nt: TGCAGCGTTGCCGGGACAGGGGTTCTCGAGCAGTACTTC; clone_size: .; v_call: TRBV29-1; j_call: TRBJ2-7; d_call: TRBD1
cdr3_aa: CASSFTGMGETQYF; cdr3_nt: TGTGCTAGCAGCTTTACCGGAATGGGCGAGACCCAGTACTTC; clone_size: many; v_call: TRBV7-7; j_call: TRBJ2-5; d_call: .
cdr3_aa: CASSLGSGPLNEQFF; cdr3_nt: TGCGCCAGCAGCTTGGGTAGCGGGCCCCTCAATGAGCAGTTCTTC; clone_size: many; v_call: TRBV5-1; j_call: TRBJ2-1; d_call: TRBD2
cdr3_aa: CASSPLDRGRLNTGELFF; cdr3_nt: TGTGCCAGCAGCCCCCTGGACAGGGGGCGGCTGAACACCGGGGAGCTGTTTTTT; clone_size: many; v_call: TRBV11-2; j_call: TRBJ2-2; d_call: TRBD1
cdr3_aa: CASSLGQGLLDTQYF; cdr3_nt: TGTGCCAGCAGTTTGGGACAGGGCTTACTAGATACGCAGTATTTT; clone_size: many; v_call: TRBV12-3/TRBV12-4; j_call: TRBJ2-3; d_call: TRBD1
cdr3_aa: CSVEVKGHPGSYEQYF; cdr3_nt: TGCAGCGTTGAAGTCAAGGGACATCCAGGCTCCTACGAGCAGTACTTC; clone_size: many; v_call: TRBV29-1; j_call: TRBJ2-7; d_call: .
cdr3_aa: CASSYYDSISRRGSGPTDTQYF; cdr3_nt: TGTGCCAGCAGCTACTACGACAGCATATCGCGTCGGGGTTCGGGACCCACAGATACGCAGTATTTT; clone_size: many; v_call: TRBV7-2; j_call: TRBJ2-3; d_call: .
cdr3_aa: CASSSRGRSYEQYF; cdr3_nt: TGTGCCAGCAGTTCAAGGGGTAGGAGCTACGAGCAGTACTTC; clone_size: few; v_call: TRBV27; j_call: TRBJ2-7; d_call: .
cdr3_aa: CASSSTSPRDTEAFF; cdr3_nt: TGTGCCAGCAGCTCTACGAGCCCGAGGGACACTGAAGCTTTCTTT; clone_size: many; v_call: TRBV7-8; j_call: TRBJ1-1; d_call: .
cdr3_aa: CASSLPSGSFYEQFF; cdr3_nt: TGTGCCAGCAGCCTACCTAGCGGGAGTTTCTATGAGCAGTTCTTC; clone_size: many; v_call: TRBV7-9; j_call: TRBJ2-1; d_call: TRBD2
cdr3_aa: CASTTLLEQYF; cdr3_nt: TGTGCCAGCACAACTCTTTTGGAGCAGTACTTC; clone_size: many; v_call: TRBV28; j_call: TRBJ2-7; d_call: .
cdr3_aa: CASEALGPTTGELFF; cdr3_nt: TGCGCCAGCGAAGCCCTGGGACCGACCACCGGGGAGCTGTTTTTT; clone_size: many; v_call: TRBV5-1; j_call: TRBJ2-2; d_call: .
cdr3_aa: CATTPRKDSTDTQYF; cdr3_nt: TGTGCCACCACACCCCGGAAGGACAGCACAGATACGCAGTATTTT; clone_size: many; v_call: TRBV12-3/TRBV12-4; j_call: TRBJ2-3; d_call: .
cdr3_aa: CATSSEPPGAKNIQYF; cdr3_nt: TGTGCCACCAGCAGTGAGCCCCCGGGAGCCAAAAACATTCAGTACTTC; clone_size: many; v_call: TRBV27; j_call: TRBJ2-4; d_call: .
cdr3_aa: CSARDYVSSTDTQYF; cdr3_nt: TGCAGTGCTCGCGACTACGTGTCTAGCACAGATACGCAGTATTTT; clone_size: many; v_call: TRBV20-1; j_call: TRBJ2-3; d_call: .
cdr3_aa: CASSDSPSTDTQYF; cdr3_nt: TGCGCCAGCAGTGACTCTCCTAGCACAGATACGCAGTATTTT; clone_size: many; v_call: TRBV5-1; j_call: TRBJ2-3; d_call: .
cdr3_aa: CASSLVWEQFF; cdr3_nt: TGTGCCAGCAGCTTAGTATGGGAGCAGTTCTTC; clone_size: many; v_call: TRBV7-2; j_call: TRBJ2-1; d_call: .
cdr3_aa: CAWRRRVQETQYF; cdr3_nt: TGTGCCTGGAGGAGAAGGGTCCAAGAGACCCAGTACTTC; clone_size: few; v_call: TRBV30; j_call: TRBJ2-5; d_call: .
cdr3_aa: CASSRGMGQSYGYTF; cdr3_nt: TGTGCCAGCAGCCGAGGGATGGGACAGAGCTATGGCTACACCTTC; clone_size: many; v_call: TRBV7-2; j_call: TRBJ1-2; d_call: TRBD1
cdr3_aa: CASSLGQRVTYGYTF; cdr3_nt: TGTGCCAGCAGCTTGGGACAGAGAGTCACCTATGGCTACACCTTC; clone_size: many; v_call: TRBV5-8; j_call: TRBJ1-2; d_call: .
cdr3_aa: CASSLAGSIKPKTSNEQFF; cdr3_nt: TGTGCCAGCAGTTTAGCCGGCTCAATCAAACCCAAGACCAGCAATGAGCAGTTCTTC; clone_size: few; v_call: TRBV12-3/TRBV12-4; j_call: TRBJ2-1; d_call: .
cdr3_aa: CASSQGLDYFMADTQYF; cdr3_nt: TGTGCCAGCAGCCAAGGATTAGACTACTTCATGGCAGATACGCAGTATTTT; clone_size: many; v_call: TRBV3-1; j_call: TRBJ2-3; d_call: .
cdr3_aa: CASSLKIPNIQYF; cdr3_nt: TGTGCCAGCAGCTTAAAAATTCCAAACATTCAGTACTTC; clone_size: many; v_call: TRBV7-2; j_call: TRBJ2-4; d_call: .